This is a list of T cell receptor beta chains from one sample in a study of regulatory T cells in long-lasting Graves disease. TCRdb ran MiXCR on the multiplex PCR reads and lists one entry per CDR3 protein. The table includes fewer than 650,000 distinct CDR3 sequences, 15% to 20% detected once. The same data also went into a second study, on T cells in Graves' hyperthyroidism and ophthalmopathy.

This material consisted of peripheral blood mononuclear cells (PBMCs), taken at new diagnosis, from a patient treated with antithyroid drugs. The receptors were gathered from a man aged 18-30 years with Graves disease. CDR3s leave out the opening cysteine and the closing phenylalanine or tryptophan. The order of the fields is V gene, D gene, CDR3 protein. D genes are given only for firm matches.

TRBV5-1 TRBD1 ASSLGQGHTGELF
TRBV20-1 . SARDGDQGKQY
TRBV27 TRBD1 ASSAVNRGEAF
TRBV5-1 TRBD1 ASSLEGRQGGQDGYT
TRBV12-3/TRBV12-4 . ASSLLTGELF
TRBV28 TRBD1 ASSLLRTGGYEQY
TRBV29-1 . SVVTGEQYEQY
TRBV20-1 TRBD1 SATGTGTEKLF
TRBV29-1 . SVEHFGEKLF
TRBV20-1 . ILKGGRGELF
TRBV5-5 TRBD1 ASSQGQGGKAF
TRBV27 . ASSSYMGEGSNYGYT
TRBV9 . ASSAQPRGEDGYT
TRBV7-3 . ASSASIQETQY
TRBV5-1 TRBD1 ASSSDREGYGYT
TRBV20-1 TRBD1 SAVDRAGANVLT
TRBV7-8 TRBD2 ASSIGTSGRPYEQY
TRBV3-1 TRBD2 ASSFKRDFETQY
TRBV20-1 . SARDRVTGSTYEQY
TRBV6-1 . ASRTEFNQPQH
TRBV11-2 . ASSPELSGANVLT
TRBV28 . ASSSSQGYVYEQY
TRBV30 . AWRLAGSYEQY
TRBV28 . ASRPGLNTDTQY
TRBV14 . ASSRQVNIQY
TRBV28 . ASSRTDETQY
TRBV20-1 TRBD2 SAILVLGGETQY
TRBV29-1 . SVEERRKNYGYT
TRBV7-6 TRBD2 ASSLTALGGSADTQY
TRBV9 TRBD1 ASRKDRGGYGYT
TRBV5-6 . ASTLLGTGGEKLF
TRBV27 TRBD2 ASSLSPAGGPGDTQY
TRBV12-3/TRBV12-4 . ASSFGATEAF
TRBV10-3 . AISTGQYQPQH
TRBV6-1 TRBD1 ASSRSGTEQETQY
TRBV27 TRBD1 ASSLKGQGAWNEQF
TRBV19 TRBD2 ASSNSAGEREQY
TRBV2 . ASSVGFGGELF
TRBV6-1 . ASSEGVLQGRGETQY
TRBV6-1 . ASSEGSSWGYGYT
TRBV20-1 . SARAEVGYGYT
TRBV3-1 . ASSQDLRVTEAF
TRBV5-1 . ASSGWDQKFGYT
TRBV12-3/TRBV12-4 . ASSPGGSQNEQF
TRBV3-1 . ASSPRASDYLNEQF
TRBV5-1 TRBD1 ASSLLQGATYEQY
TRBV20-1 TRBD2 SASPGLAGEQQY
TRBV20-1 TRBD2 SARDQSGRGTGELF
TRBV11-2 . ASSLSGPDTQY
TRBV19 TRBD2 ASSIRGLAGMSSYNEQF
TRBV12-3/TRBV12-4 . ASSLVPRGTEAF
TRBV28 . ASSPQYSYEQY
TRBV27 TRBD1 ASSKEPGQGTGELF
TRBV9 TRBD2 ASNGVAGAGTDTQY
TRBV30 TRBD2 AWGSGRVSSYNEQF
TRBV5-1 . ASSFNTGNYNGYT
TRBV11-1 TRBD1 ASRPRTGALLGDTQY
TRBV28 . ATSLEQIYEQY
TRBV28 TRBD2 ASSPTGGLAGWTQY